This T cell receptor (beta chain) originates from a study of Ad26.COV2.S vaccination and SARS-CoV-2 variants (dated by TCRdb to about 2021). In terms of the full investigation: Vaccine-arm donors were drawn from COV1001, a multicentre, randomized, double-blind, placebo-controlled phase I-IIa trial of Ad26.COV2.S in healthy adults. Ad26.COV2.S was administered intramuscularly at a dose of 5x10^10 or 1x10^11 viral particles, either as one shot or as two shots given 56 days apart. Sequencing of the TCRbeta repertoire served to evaluate the specificity and breadth of SARS-CoV-2-reactive T cell receptors following Ad26.COV2.S vaccination. A total of 32 samples were included in the TCR-sequenced set, comprising around 20 Ad26.COV2.S vaccine recipients, 5 placebo recipients and 8 SARS-CoV-2 convalescent individuals. Trial participants were randomized into five groups of five, in which low-dose or high-dose Ad26.COV2.S was given once or twice, or placebo was given on both occasions. Investigators did not know the trial group allocation while performing experiments and assessing outcomes.

Counted from cysteine to phenylalanine, this CDR3 has 13 amino acids. The only DNA kept is the CDR3, 39 bases in frame from the first base. The germline V gene yields SGDLS for CDR1 and YYNGEE for CDR2. V is clipped by 4 bases and J by 7 bases, and the sequence between their germline boundaries is 14 bases long. As regards this clone: There is no known antigen for this receptor. No base qualities exist here, and no much larger clone lies one base off it.

The sample's treatment or condition label is to be understood as: about 20 received Ad26.COV2.S at low or high dose, single or two shots; about five received placebo; per-sample allocation not given. For vaccine and placebo recipients, repertoires were sequenced using samples collected on day 63 after the first injection. Cohort 1b enrolled 25 or so adults aged 18-55 years at a single site in Boston, USA, between 29 July and 7 August 2020. Ad26.COV2.S consisted of a replication-incompetent adenovirus type 26 vector by which a prefusion-stabilized SARS-CoV-2 spike protein from the original Wuhan strain was expressed. General findings and caveats noted by the study authors: According to the authors, total T cell responses may have been underestimated by the TCR breadth and depth analyses. Vaccine and placebo recipients had similar non-spike TCR breadth, a finding consistent with the vaccine containing only spike. After vaccination, substantial breadth of spike-specific CD8+ and CD4+ T cell responses was reported. Spike-specific TCR breadth was higher in Ad26.COV2.S recipients than in placebo recipients (P = 0.0014). Comparing responses between vaccine doses or regimens was not something the study was powered to do.

The immunoSEQ Assay was the method used to sequence TCRbeta CDR3 regions. After extraction, genomic DNA underwent amplification by bias-controlled multiplex PCR, followed by high-throughput sequencing. Under the source paper's analysis protocol: To quantify the absolute abundance of each unique TCRbeta CDR3 region, sequences were collapsed and filtered. T cell fraction was estimated by normalizing TCRbeta template counts to usable DNA, which was measured by amplifying reference genes present in all nucleated cells. Repertoire TCRs were annotated as SARS-CoV-2-specific by exact matching of V gene, CDR3 amino acid sequence and J gene to a known reactive TCR set. The reference SARS-CoV-2 TCR set was derived from MIRA and filtered for enrichment in COVID-19-positive ImmuneCODE repertoires, a step that removed public or cross-reactive TCRs. Using the MIRA antigens, annotated TCRs were further analysed by specific ORF or by position within an ORF. Depth was the summed frequency of annotated unique rearrangements, while breadth was defined as annotated unique rearrangements over total unique productive rearrangements. Group comparisons of TCR breadth used two-sided Wilcoxon rank-sum tests. Imported from immuneACCESS, the table was reduced by TCRdb to in-frame sequences with V and J called. These copies leave out some clones; in studies compared against another copy, an unresolved V gene accounts for under half, and the cause of the remainder is not known. V and J calls and clone size are those listed in that table; D and trimming were worked out from the DNA. For this sample there are around 450,000 clones; about 90% appear just once. The ten largest clonotypes hold around 4.5% of the sample.

This clonotype was obtained from a person between 18 and 65 years old who received the Ad26.COV2.S COVID-19 vaccine or a placebo. The V and J segments used are TRBV9 and TRBJ1-1; tentative D gene TRBD1, with 6 bases matching. Here the sequenced sample was peripheral blood, taken in a trial of Ad26.COV2.S vaccine versus placebo. The DNA reads TGTGCCAGCAGCATCCGACAGGCTGGTGAAGCTTTCTTT. It specifies CASSIRQAGEAFF.